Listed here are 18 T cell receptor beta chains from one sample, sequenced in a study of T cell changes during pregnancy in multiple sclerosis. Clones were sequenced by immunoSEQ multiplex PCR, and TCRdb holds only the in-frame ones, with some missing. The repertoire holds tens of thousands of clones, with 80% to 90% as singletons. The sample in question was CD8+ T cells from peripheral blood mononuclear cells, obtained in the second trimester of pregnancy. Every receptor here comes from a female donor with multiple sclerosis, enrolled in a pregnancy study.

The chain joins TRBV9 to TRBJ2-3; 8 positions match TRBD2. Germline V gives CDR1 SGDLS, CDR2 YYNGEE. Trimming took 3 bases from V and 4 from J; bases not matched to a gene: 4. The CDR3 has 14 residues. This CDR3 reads CASSGTSGSDTQYF. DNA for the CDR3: TGTGCCAGCAGCGGAACTAGCGGATCAGATACGCAGTATTTT.

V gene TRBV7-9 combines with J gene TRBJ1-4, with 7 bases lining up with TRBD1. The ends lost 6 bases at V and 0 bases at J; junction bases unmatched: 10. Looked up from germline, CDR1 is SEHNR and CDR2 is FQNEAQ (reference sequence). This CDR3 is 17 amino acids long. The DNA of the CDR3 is TGTGCCAGCAGTCTCCCAAGGCAGGGGGCAACTAATGAAAAACTGTTTTTT. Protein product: CASSLPRQGATNEKLFF.

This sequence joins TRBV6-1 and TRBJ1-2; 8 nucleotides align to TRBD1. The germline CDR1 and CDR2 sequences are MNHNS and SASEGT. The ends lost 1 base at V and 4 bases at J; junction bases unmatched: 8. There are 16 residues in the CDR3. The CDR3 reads CASSEVGGQDFYGYTF. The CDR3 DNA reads TGTGCCAGCAGTGAAGTTGGGGGACAGGACTTCTATGGCTACACCTTC.

This CDR3 reads CASSGRQGLSEKLFF. Here the CDR3 DNA reads TGTGCCAGCAGCGGCCGACAGGGACTTAGTGAAAAACTGTTTTTT. V is TRBV9 and J is TRBJ1-4, with 7 bases matching TRBD1. Germline CDR1 and CDR2: SGDLS and YYNGEE. The trim removed 3 bases at V and 7 bases at J, leaving 9 bases unmatched. The CDR3 has 15 amino acids.

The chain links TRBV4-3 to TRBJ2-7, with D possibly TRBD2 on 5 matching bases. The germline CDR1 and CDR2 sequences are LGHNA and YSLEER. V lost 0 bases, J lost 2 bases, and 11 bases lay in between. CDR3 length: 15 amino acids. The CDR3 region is CASSQDLGSTYEQYF. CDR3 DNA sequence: TGCGCCAGCAGCCAAGATTTAGGGAGTACCTACGAGCAGTACTTC.

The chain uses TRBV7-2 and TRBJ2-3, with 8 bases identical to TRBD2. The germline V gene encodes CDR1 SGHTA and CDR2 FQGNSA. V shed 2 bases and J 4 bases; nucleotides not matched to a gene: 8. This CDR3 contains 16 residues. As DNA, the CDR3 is TGTGCCAGCAGCTTACTCGGGGGGGCCCTCGCAGATACGCAGTATTTT. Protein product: CASSLLGGALADTQYF.

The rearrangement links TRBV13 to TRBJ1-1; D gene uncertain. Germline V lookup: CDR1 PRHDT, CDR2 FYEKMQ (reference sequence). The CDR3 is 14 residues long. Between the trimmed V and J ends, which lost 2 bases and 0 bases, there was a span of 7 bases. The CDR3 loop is CASSLRGLNTEAFF. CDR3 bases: TGTGCCAGCAGCTTAAGAGGGCTGAACACTGAAGCTTTCTTT.

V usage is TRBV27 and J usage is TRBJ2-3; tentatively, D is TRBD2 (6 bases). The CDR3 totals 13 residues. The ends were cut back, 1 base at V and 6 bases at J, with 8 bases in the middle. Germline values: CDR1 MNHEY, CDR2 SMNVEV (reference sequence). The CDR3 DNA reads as TGTGCCAGCAGTTTATTCCTAGCGGATACGCAGTATTTT. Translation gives CASSLFLADTQYF.

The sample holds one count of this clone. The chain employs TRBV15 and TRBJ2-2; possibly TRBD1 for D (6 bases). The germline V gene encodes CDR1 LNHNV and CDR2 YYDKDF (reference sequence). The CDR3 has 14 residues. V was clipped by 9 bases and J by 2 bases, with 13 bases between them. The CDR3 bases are TGTGCCACGAAGCTCAGGGGAAACACCGGGGAGCTGTTTTTT. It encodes CATKLRGNTGELFF.

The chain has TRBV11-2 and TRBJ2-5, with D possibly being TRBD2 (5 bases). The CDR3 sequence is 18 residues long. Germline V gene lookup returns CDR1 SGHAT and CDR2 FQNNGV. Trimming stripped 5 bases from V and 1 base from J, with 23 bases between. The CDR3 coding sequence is TGTGCCAGCAGCCCAGCGAGAAGGAGTCGGCTAGCCCAAGAGACCCAGTACTTC. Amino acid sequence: CASSPARRSRLAQETQYF.

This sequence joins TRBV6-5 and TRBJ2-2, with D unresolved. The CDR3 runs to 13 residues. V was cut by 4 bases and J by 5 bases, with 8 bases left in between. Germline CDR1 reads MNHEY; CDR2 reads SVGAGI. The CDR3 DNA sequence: TGTGCCAGCAGTTCCACATGGACCGGGGAGCTGTTTTTT. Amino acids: CASSSTWTGELFF.

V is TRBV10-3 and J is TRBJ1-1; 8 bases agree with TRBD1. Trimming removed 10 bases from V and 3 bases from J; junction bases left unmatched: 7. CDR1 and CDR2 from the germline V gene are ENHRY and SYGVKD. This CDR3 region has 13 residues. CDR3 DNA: TGTGCCACGGTACAGGGGGTTGACACTGAAGCTTTCTTT. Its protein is CATVQGVDTEAFF.

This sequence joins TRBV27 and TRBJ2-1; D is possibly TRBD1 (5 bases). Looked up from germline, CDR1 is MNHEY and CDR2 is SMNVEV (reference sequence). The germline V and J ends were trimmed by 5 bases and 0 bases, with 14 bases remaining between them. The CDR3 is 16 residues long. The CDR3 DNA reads TGTGCCAGCAGTGAGACAGCGTTCAGCTCCTACAATGAGCAGTTCTTC. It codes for CASSETAFSSYNEQFF.

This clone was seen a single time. Here the CDR3 DNA reads TGTGCCAGCAGTGAAGTTAGCGGGGGCGTCGGGGAGCTGTTTTTT. It encodes CASSEVSGGVGELFF. J is TRBJ2-2 and V is TRBV6-1; 9 bases are a match to TRBD2. Germline loops: CDR1 MNHNS, CDR2 SASEGT. After removal of 1 base from V and 7 bases from J, the junction contained 4 bases not matched to a gene. This CDR3 is built from 15 residues.

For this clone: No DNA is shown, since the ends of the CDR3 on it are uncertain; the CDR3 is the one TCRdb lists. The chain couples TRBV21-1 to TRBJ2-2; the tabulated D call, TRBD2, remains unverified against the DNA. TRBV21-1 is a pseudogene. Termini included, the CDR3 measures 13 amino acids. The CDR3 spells CASRYDCSGELFF.

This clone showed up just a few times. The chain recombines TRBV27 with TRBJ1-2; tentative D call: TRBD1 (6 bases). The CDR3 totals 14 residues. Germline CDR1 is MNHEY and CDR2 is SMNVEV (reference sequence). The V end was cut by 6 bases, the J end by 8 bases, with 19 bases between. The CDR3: CASRSGGGARGYTF. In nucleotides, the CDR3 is TGTGCCAGCAGGTCTGGAGGGGGGGCGAGGGGCTACACCTTC.

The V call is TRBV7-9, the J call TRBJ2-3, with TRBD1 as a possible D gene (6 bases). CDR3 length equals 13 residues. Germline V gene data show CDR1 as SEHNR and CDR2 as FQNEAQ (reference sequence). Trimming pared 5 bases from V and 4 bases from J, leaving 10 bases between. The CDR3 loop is CASSQPGADTQYF. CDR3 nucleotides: TGTGCCAGCAGCCAACCAGGGGCAGATACGCAGTATTTT.

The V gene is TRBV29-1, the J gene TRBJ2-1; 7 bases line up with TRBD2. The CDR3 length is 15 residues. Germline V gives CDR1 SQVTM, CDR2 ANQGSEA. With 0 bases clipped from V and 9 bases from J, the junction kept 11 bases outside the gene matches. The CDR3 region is CSVEDWGGPSLEQFF. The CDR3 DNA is TGCAGCGTTGAAGACTGGGGAGGGCCATCCCTTGAGCAGTTCTTC.